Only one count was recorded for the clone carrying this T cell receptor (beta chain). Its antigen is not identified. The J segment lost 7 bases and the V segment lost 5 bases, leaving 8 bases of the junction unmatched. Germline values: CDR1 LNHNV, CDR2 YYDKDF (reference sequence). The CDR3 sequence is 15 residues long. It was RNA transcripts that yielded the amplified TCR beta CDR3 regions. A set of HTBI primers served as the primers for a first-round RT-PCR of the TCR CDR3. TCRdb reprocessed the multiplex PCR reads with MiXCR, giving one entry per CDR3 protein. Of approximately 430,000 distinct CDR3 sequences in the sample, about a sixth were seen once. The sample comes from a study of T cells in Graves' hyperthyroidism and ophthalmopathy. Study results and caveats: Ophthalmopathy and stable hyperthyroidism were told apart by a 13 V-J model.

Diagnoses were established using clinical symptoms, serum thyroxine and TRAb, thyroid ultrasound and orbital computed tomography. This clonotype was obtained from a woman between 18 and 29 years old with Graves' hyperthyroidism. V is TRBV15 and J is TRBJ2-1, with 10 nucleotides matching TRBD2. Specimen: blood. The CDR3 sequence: CATSQRSGRENEQFF. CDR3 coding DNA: TGTGCCACCAGCCAGCGGAGCGGGAGGGAGAATGAGCAGTTCTTC.